This is a list of T cell receptor beta chains from one sample in a study of tumor-infiltrating lymphocytes in primary liver carcinoma. TCRdb passed the multiplex PCR reads through MiXCR, listing each CDR3 protein once. The profile shows some 50,000 distinct CDR3 sequences, less than 85% of them singletons. Sequencing was performed on liver tumor tissue from sampling region 5. The source of these receptors is a man aged 35 to 55 with primary liver carcinoma and hepatitis B virus infection. Each CDR3 is given with its conserved first and last residue. A D gene is named only where the DNA matches it firmly. A clone size is listed for some rows: how often the clone was seen (once, few, many), or a class if it is expanded.

cdr3_length | j_call | clone_size | d_call | v_call | cdr3_nt | cdr3_aa
16 | TRBJ1-3 | - | - | TRBV6-5 | TGTGCCAGCAGCCTCTCATTATGGAGCTCTGGAAACACTATATATTTT | CASSLSLWSSGNTIYF
14 | TRBJ2-1 | - | - | TRBV11-2 | TGTGCCAGCAGCTTATACCGGCTAGTTAGTGTGCAGTTCTTC | CASSLYRLVSVQFF
13 | TRBJ2-2 | many | TRBD2 | TRBV5-5 | TGTGCCAGCGGCTCGGGGGGTATCGGGGAGCTGTTTTTT | CASGSGGIGELFF
16 | TRBJ2-3 | - | TRBD2 | TRBV11-1 | TGTACCAGCAGCAAGGGACTAGCGGTTAGGACAGATACGCAGTATTTC | CTSSKGLAVRTDTQYF
14 | TRBJ2-7 | - | - | TRBV11-2 | TGTGCCAGCAGCTCCACCAGGGCCATAGGCGAGCAGTACTTC | CASSSTRAIGEQYF
15 | TRBJ2-1 | once | - | TRBV6-5 | TGTGCCAGCAGTTACTCTAGTACTAGCAGGAGTCGGAAGTCCTTC | CASSYSSTSRSRKSF
16 | TRBJ2-1 | few | TRBD2 | TRBV20-1 | TGCAGTGCTAGACCCCCCTTAGCGGGGGCGGCCAATGAGCAGTTCTTC | CSARPPLAGAANEQFF
18 | TRBJ2-1 | - | - | TRBV29-1 | TGCAGTGTTGGTAATACCGGGAGAATCAGGGGCTCCTACAAAGAGCAGTTCTTC | CSVGNTGRIRGSYKEQFF
18 | TRBJ2-7 | once | TRBD2 | TRBV11-2 | TGCGCCAGCAGCTCATCCGTTGGACTAGCGGGAGGGGGATACGAGCAGTACTTC | CASSSSVGLAGGGYEQYF
16 | TRBJ2-7 | - | - | TRBV29-1 | TGCAGCGTTGAACATCAAGAGGTCACCCCTTCCTACGAGCAGTACTTC | CSVEHQEVTPSYEQYF
14 | TRBJ2-7 | - | - | TRBV7-9 | TGTGCCAGCAGCTTGCACGTGGGAACCTGCGAGCAGTACTTC | CASSLHVGTCEQYF
13 | TRBJ2-6 | - | - | TRBV10-3 | TGTACCATCGGGGTCTCTGGGGCCAACGTCCCGACTTTC | CTIGVSGANVPTF
15 | TRBJ2-7 | - | - | TRBV6-1 | TGTGCCAGCTGTGAGGAACAGGGAGGCCGCTACGAGCAGTACTTC | CASCEEQGGRYEQYF
17 | TRBJ1-3 | - | - | TRBV4-1 | TGCACCGGCAGCCAAGTCCTTGATAGGGCCCCTGGAAACACCATATATTTT | CTGSQVLDRAPGNTIYF
15 | TRBJ2-3 | once | - | TRBV25-1 | TGTGCCAGCAGTTCCCTAACGGGAGGCACAGATACGCAGTATTTT | CASSSLTGGTDTQYF
17 | TRBJ2-1 | - | TRBD2 | TRBV4-1 | TGCGCCAGCAGCCAACCAAGCGGGAGGGACGAGGTTGATGAGCAGTTCTTC | CASSQPSGRDEVDEQFF
14 | TRBJ2-2 | many | - | TRBV29-1 | TGCAGCGTTGACTGGGGCGGGAACACCGGGGAGCTGTTTTTT | CSVDWGGNTGELFF
15 | TRBJ1-2 | - | TRBD1 | TRBV11-2 | TGTGCCAACAGCGCACAGGGGGGAGGGGGTTATGGCTACACCTTC | CANSAQGGGGYGYTF
15 | TRBJ2-1 | - | TRBD2 | TRBV7-8 | TGTGTCAGTAGCAAAAGAGGACTAGCGGACAATGAGCAGTTCTTT | CVSSKRGLADNEQFF
12 | TRBJ2-4 | - | TRBD1 | TRBV12-3/TRBV12-4 | TGTGTCAGCAGATATGACAGGGACCTTCAGTACTTC | CVSRYDRDLQYF
14 | TRBJ2-7 | - | TRBD2 | TRBV5-5 | TGTGCCAGCAGTTTAACTAGCGGGGACTACGAGCAATGCTTC | CASSLTSGDYEQCF
16 | TRBJ2-1 | - | - | TRBV11-2 | TGCACCAGCAGCTTGGATATCGGACTAACCATGGGTGAGCAGTTCTTC | CTSSLDIGLTMGEQFF
16 | TRBJ2-3 | many | TRBD2 | TRBV5-4 | TGTGCCAGCAGCTCGCGGACTAGCGGTAGCACAGATACGCAGTATTTT | CASSSRTSGSTDTQYF
18 | TRBJ2-4 | many | - | TRBV6-1 | TGTGCCAGCAGGCCGACAGGCGGAACTGTTCAAGCCAAAAACATTCAGTACTTC | CASRPTGGTVQAKNIQYF
15 | TRBJ2-7 | - | TRBD1 | TRBV6-5 | TGTGCCAGCTGTTACTCGGGACAGGGCTTCTACGAGCAGTGCTTC | CASCYSGQGFYEQCF
15 | TRBJ2-1 | - | - | TRBV9 | TGTGCCAGCAGCGTAGTGGAAGCCCCCTACAATGAGCATTTCTTC | CASSVVEAPYNEHFF
13 | TRBJ2-4 | - | TRBD1 | TRBV29-1 | TGCAGCCCCCTCGGGACAGCCAAAAACATTCAGTACTTT | CSPLGTAKNIQYF
17 | TRBJ1-2 | many | TRBD1 | TRBV2 | TGTGCCAGCAGTTCGTCCCGGGACAGGGGAAGTAACTATGGCTACACCTTC | CASSSSRDRGSNYGYTF
14 | TRBJ2-3 | - | - | TRBV6-5 | TGTGCCAGCAGTCCCCGGGACGCTTCACAGCCCCAGTATTTT | CASSPRDASQPQYF
14 | TRBJ2-7 | - | TRBD1 | TRBV6-5 | TGTGCCAGCTACCCGGGACAGGGGCGTTACGAGCAGTACTTC | CASYPGQGRYEQYF
14 | TRBJ1-6 | - | - | TRBV6-6 | TGTGCGAGCACCTATGGGGGTCGAGATTCACCCCCCCACTTT | CASTYGGRDSPPHF
12 | TRBJ2-7 | many | - | TRBV13 | TGTGCCAGCAGCATGCTGAAGAATGAGCAGTACTTC | CASSMLKNEQYF
16 | TRBJ2-3 | - | TRBD1 | TRBV29-1 | TGCAGCGTTGAATTCCGGGACAGGGGAGTTACAGATACGCAGTATTTT | CSVEFRDRGVTDTQYF
15 | TRBJ1-1 | - | - | TRBV6-1 | TGTGCCAGCGAGGGCTGGGGGACGTCGAACACTGAAGCTTTCTTT | CASEGWGTSNTEAFF
15 | TRBJ2-7 | - | TRBD2 | TRBV6-6 | TGTGCCAGCTGTTACTCTAAGCGGGGGCGGCACGAGCAGTACTTC | CASCYSKRGRHEQYF
14 | TRBJ1-1 | medium-sized | - | TRBV29-1 | TGCAGCGCCCAGAAGCTGACCCGGGAGGGTGAAGCTTTCTTT | CSAQKLTREGEAFF
15 | TRBJ2-7 | many | - | TRBV7-8 | TGTGCCAGCAGCTTAATCTTAGGGGGCTCCTACGAGCAGTACTTC | CASSLILGGSYEQYF
11 | TRBJ2-2 | - | TRBD2 | TRBV6-5 | TGTGCCAGCAGCCTCTGGCGGGAGCTGTCTTTT | CASSLWRELSF
12 | TRBJ2-1 | many | - | TRBV5-5 | TGTGCCAGCAGCTTGGGTCCCAGGGGGCAGTTCTTC | CASSLGPRGQFF
15 | TRBJ2-7 | many | TRBD2 | TRBV7-8 | TGTGCCAGCAGCTCCTGGACTAGCGGAGTCTACGAGCAGTACTTC | CASSSWTSGVYEQYF
15 | TRBJ1-1 | - | TRBD1 | TRBV14 | TGTGCCAGCCGTCGACGGCTGACAGGGGCCCTTGAAGCTTTCTTT | CASRRRLTGALEAFF
17 | TRBJ2-4 | - | - | TRBV11-1 | TGTGCCAGCAGTTTTCCCGGGGCTAGCAGGAACAAAAACATTCAGTACTTC | CASSFPGASRNKNIQYF
15 | TRBJ1-5 | - | - | TRBV28 | TGTGCCAGCAGTTTGGAGGGACGTAGAGATCAGCCCCAGCATTTT | CASSLEGRRDQPQHF
17 | TRBJ2-1 | - | TRBD2 | TRBV4-1 | TGCGCCAGCAGCCATGAACGGGCTAGCGGGAGTTACAATGAGCAGTTCTTC | CASSHERASGSYNEQFF
13 | TRBJ1-3 | - | - | TRBV20-1 | TGCAGTGCCGCGACAGGAGCTGGAAACACCATATATTTT | CSAATGAGNTIYF
14 | TRBJ2-7 | - | - | TRBV4-1 | TGCGCCAGCAGCCAAGGCCTTTTGAGGGGCGAGCAGTACTTC | CASSQGLLRGEQYF
12 | TRBJ1-1 | many | - | TRBV30 | TGTGCCTGGGATATCGACCGAGTTGAAGCTTTCTTT | CAWDIDRVEAFF
12 | TRBJ1-2 | - | - | TRBV2 | - | CASWTADYGCTF
14 | TRBJ2-1 | - | - | TRBV29-1 | TGCAGCGTTGAGGGCGTCAGGGACAACAATGAGCAGTTCTTC | CSVEGVRDNNEQFF
16 | TRBJ2-7 | many | TRBD2 | TRBV4-1 | TGCGCCAGCAGCCAGGTGGGGCTAGCGGACACCTACGAGCAGTACTTC | CASSQVGLADTYEQYF